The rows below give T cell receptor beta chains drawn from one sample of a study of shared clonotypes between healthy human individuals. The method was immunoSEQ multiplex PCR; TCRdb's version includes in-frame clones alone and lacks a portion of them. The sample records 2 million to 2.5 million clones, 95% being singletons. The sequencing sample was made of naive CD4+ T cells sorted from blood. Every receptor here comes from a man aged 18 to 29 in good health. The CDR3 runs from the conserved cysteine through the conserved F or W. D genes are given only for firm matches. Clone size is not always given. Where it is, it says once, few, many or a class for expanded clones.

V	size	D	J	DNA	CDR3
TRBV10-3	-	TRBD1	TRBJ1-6	TGTGCCATCAGTGAGTCGCTGGACAGGGCCACTTCACCCCTCCACTTT	CAISESLDRATSPLHF
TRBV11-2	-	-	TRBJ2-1	TGTGCCAGCAGCTCGCCTTCCTCGACTGGGCAGTTCTTC	CASSSPSSTGQFF
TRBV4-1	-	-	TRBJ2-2	TGCGCCAGCAGCCAAGAAAAGGGGTCCGCGAACACCGGGGAGCTGTTTTTT	CASSQEKGSANTGELFF
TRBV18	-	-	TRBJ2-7	TGTGCCAGCTCACCCGGGGGTCGGTACGAGCAGTACTTC	CASSPGGRYEQYF
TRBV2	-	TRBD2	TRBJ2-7	TGTGCCAGCAGTGGACTAGCGGGAGACTACGAGCAGTACTTC	CASSGLAGDYEQYF
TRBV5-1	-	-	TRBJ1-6	TGCGCCAGCAGCTTGATCCGGGAAGGGAGTTCACCCCTCCACTTT	CASSLIREGSSPLHF
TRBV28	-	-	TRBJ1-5	TGTGCCAGCAGTTCGTGGAGAGTGGGCAATCAGCCCCAGCATTTT	CASSSWRVGNQPQHF
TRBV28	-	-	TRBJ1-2	TGTGCCAGCAGTACCTTGAGCGGGCAGCGACGATATGGCTACACCTTC	CASSTLSGQRRYGYTF
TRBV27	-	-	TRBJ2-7	TGTGCCAGGTACCGTGCCGAGCAGTACTTC	CARYRAEQYF
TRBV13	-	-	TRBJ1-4	TGTGCCAGCAGCACCAGACAAGCCGAAAAACTGTTTTTT	CASSTRQAEKLFF
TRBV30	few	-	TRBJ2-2	TGTGCCTGGAGTGTTGGTAGCACCGGGGAGCTGTTTTTT	CAWSVGSTGELFF
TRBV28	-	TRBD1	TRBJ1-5	TGTGCCAGCAGTTCCCAGGGACAGGGGCGGTCACGCAATCAGCCCCAGCATTTT	CASSSQGQGRSRNQPQHF
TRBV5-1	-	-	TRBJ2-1	TGCGCCAGCAGCTGGACACTTAACAATGAGCAGTTCTTC	CASSWTLNNEQFF
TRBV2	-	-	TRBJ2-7	TGTGCCAGCAGTGACTCCCCTTTTAGGGAGCAGTACTTC	CASSDSPFREQYF
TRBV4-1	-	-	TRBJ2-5	TGCGCCAGCAGCCAAGTTACACTCCAAGAGACCCAGTACTTC	CASSQVTLQETQYF
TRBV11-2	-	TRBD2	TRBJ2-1	TGTGCCAGCAGCTCCATAGCGGGGCGGCACAATGAGCAGTTCTTC	CASSSIAGRHNEQFF